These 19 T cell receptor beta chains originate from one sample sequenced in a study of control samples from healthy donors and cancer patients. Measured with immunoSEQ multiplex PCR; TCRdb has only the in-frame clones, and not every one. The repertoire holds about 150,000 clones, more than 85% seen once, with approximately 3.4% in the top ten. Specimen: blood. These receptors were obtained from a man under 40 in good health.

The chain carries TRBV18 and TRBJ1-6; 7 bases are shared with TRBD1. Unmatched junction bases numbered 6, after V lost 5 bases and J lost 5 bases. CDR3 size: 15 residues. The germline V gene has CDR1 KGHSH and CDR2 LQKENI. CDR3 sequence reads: CASSFTGDDNSPLHF. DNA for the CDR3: TGTGCCAGCTCATTTACAGGGGACGATAATTCACCCCTCCACTTT.

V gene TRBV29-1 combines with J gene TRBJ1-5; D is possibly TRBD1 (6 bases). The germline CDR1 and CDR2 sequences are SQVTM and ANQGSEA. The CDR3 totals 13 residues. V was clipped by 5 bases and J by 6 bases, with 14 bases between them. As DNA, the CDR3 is TGCAGCGTTTCATCAGGGGACGTTCAGCCCCAGCATTTT. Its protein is CSVSSGDVQPQHF.

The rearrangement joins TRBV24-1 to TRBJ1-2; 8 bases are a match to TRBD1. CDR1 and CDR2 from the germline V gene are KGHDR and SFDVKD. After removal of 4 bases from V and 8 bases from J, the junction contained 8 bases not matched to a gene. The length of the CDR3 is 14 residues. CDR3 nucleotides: TGTGCCACCAGTGACCAACAGGGGGACTTAGGCTACACCTTC. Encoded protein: CATSDQQGDLGYTF.

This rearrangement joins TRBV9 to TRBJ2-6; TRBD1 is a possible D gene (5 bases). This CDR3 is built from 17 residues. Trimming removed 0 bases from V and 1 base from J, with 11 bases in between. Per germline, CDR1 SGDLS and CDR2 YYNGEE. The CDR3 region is CASSVGQGLSGANVLTF. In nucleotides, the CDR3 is TGTGCCAGCAGCGTAGGGCAGGGCCTTTCTGGGGCCAACGTCCTGACTTTC.

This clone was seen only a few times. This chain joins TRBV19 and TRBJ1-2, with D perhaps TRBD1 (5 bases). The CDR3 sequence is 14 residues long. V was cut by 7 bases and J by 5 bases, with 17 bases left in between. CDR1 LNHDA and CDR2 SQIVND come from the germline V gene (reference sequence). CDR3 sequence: CASKPSFQGYGYTF. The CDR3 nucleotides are TGTGCCAGTAAACCCTCGTTTCAGGGATATGGCTACACCTTC.

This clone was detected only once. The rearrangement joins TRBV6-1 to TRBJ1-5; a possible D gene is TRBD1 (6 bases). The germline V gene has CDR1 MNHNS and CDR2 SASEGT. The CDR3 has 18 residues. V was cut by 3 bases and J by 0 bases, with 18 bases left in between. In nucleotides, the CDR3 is TGTGCCAGCAGTGACGAGGGGGGCCAAATATATAGCAATCAGCCCCAGCATTTT. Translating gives CASSDEGGQIYSNQPQHF.

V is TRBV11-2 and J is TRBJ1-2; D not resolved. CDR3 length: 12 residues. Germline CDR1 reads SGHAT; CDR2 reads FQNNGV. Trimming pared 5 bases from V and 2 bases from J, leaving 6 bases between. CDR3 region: CASSLRNYGYTF. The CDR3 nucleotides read TGTGCCAGCAGCCTAAGAAACTATGGCTACACCTTC.

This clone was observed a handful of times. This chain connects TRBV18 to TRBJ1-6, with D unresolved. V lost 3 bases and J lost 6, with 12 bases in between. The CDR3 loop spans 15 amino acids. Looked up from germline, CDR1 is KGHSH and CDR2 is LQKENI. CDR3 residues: CASSPAAESNSPLHF. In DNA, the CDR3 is TGTGCCAGCTCACCGGCGGCGGAAAGTAATTCACCCCTCCACTTT.

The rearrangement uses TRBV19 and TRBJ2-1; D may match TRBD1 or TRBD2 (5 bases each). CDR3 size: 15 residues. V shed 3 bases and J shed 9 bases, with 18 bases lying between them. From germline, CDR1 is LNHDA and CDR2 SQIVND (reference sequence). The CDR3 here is CASSIGTPGVGEQFF. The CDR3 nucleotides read TGTGCCAGTAGTATTGGGACCCCTGGGGTGGGTGAGCAGTTCTTC.

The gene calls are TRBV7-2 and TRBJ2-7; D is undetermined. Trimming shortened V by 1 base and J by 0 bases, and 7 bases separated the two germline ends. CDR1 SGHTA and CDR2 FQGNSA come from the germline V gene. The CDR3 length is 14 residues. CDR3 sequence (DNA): TGTGCCAGCAGCTTAGTGGGCAGCTCCTACGAGCAGTACTTC. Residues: CASSLVGSSYEQYF.

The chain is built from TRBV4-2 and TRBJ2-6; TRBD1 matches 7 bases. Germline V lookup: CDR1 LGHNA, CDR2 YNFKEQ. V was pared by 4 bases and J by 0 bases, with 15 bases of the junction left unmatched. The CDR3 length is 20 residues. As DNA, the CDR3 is TGTGCCAGCAGCCCCAGTCCGGGGACAGCGTTCGGCTCTGGGGCCAACGTCCTGACTTTC. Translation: CASSPSPGTAFGSGANVLTF.

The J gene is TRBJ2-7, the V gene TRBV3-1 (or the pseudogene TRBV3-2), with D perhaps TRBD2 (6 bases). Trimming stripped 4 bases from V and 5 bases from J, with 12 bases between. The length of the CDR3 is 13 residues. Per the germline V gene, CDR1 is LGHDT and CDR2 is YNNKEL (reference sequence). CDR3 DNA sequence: TGTGCCAGCAGCCCCAGATGGAGGGACGAGCAGTACTTC. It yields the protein CASSPRWRDEQYF.

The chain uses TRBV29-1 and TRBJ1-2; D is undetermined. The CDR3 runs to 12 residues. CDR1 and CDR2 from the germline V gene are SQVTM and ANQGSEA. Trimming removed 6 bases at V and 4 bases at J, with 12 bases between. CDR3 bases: TGCAGCGTCCCGAGTATCCCCTATGGCTACACCTTC. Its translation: CSVPSIPYGYTF. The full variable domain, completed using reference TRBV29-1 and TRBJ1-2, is SAVISQKPSRDICQRGTSLTIQCQVDSQVTMMFWYRQQPGQSLTLIATANQGSEATYESGFVIDKFPISRPNLTFSTLTVSNMSPEDSSIYLCSVPSIPYGYTFGSGTRLTVV.

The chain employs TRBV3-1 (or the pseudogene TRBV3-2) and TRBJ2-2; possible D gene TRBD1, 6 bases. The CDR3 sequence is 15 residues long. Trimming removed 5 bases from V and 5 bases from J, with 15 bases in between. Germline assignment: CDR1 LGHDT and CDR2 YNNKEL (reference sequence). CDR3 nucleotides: TGTGCCAGCAGCAAAACGAGGGGGTTGACCGGGGAGCTGTTTTTT. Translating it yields CASSKTRGLTGELFF.

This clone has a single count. Written as DNA, the CDR3 is TGCGCCAGCAGCGCGTCTAGCGGGGGAAACATTCAGTACTTC. As protein: CASSASSGGNIQYF. The genes are TRBV5-1 and TRBJ2-4; 10 bases align to TRBD2. Per germline, CDR1 SGHRS and CDR2 YFSETQ. With 4 bases clipped from V and 6 bases from J, the junction kept 4 bases outside the gene matches. The CDR3 is 14 amino acids.

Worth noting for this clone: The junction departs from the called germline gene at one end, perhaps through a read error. Here the CDR3 reads CASSEPGTVARNIQYF. The CDR3 nucleotides read TGTGCCAGTAGTGAACCCGGGACAGTGGCCAGAAACATTCAGTACTTC. The rearrangement links TRBV19 to TRBJ2-4; 7 bases fit TRBD1. This CDR3 has 16 residues. Germline V gives CDR1 LNHDA, CDR2 SQIVND (reference sequence).

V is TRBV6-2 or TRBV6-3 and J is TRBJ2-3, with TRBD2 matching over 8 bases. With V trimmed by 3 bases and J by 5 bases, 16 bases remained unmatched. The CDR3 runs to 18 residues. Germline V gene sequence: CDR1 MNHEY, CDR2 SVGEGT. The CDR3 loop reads CASSYLLLASGWGDTQYF. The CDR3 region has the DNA TGTGCCAGCAGTTATCTTCTCCTGGCTAGCGGGTGGGGAGATACGCAGTATTTT.

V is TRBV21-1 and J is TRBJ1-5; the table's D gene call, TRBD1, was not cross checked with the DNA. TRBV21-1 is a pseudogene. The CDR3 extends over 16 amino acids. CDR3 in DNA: TGTGCCAGCAGCAAAGGGGCAGGGGGGCTCAATCAGCCCCAGCATTTT. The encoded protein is CASSKGAGGLNQPQHF.

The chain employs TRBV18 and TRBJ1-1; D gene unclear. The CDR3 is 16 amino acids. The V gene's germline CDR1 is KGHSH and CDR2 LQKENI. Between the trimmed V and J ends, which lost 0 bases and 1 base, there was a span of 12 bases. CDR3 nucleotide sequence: TGTGCCAGCTCACCACCGATAGGACCGCCGAACACTGAAGCTTTCTTT. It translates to CASSPPIGPPNTEAFF. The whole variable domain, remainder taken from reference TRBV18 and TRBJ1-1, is NAGVMQNPRHLVRRRGQEARLRCSPMKGHSHVYWYRQLPEEGLKFMVYLQKENIIDESGMPKERFSAEFPKEGPSILRIQQVVRGDSAAYFCASSPPIGPPNTEAFFGQGTRLTVV.